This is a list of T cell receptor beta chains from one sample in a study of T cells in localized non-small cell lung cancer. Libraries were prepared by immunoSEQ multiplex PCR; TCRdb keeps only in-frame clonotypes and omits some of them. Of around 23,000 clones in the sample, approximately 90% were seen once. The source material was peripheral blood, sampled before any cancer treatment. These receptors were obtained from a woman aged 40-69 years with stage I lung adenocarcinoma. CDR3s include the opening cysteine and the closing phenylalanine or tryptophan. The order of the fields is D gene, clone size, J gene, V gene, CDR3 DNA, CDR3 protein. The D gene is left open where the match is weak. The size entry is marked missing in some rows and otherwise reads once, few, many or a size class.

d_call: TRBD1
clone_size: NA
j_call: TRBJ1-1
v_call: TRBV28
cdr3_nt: TGTGCCAGCAGTTTATGGAGGGGGCGTGATACTGAAGCTTTCTTT
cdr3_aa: CASSLWRGRDTEAFF

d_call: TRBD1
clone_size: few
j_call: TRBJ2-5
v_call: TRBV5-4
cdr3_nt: TGTGCCAGCAGCTCCAACAGGGGTCTGGGGGAGACCCAGTACTTC
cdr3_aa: CASSSNRGLGETQYF

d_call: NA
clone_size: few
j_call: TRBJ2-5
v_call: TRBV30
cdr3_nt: TGTGCCTGGAGTGTGGGTGGGAGCCAAGAGACCCAGTACTTC
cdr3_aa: CAWSVGGSQETQYF

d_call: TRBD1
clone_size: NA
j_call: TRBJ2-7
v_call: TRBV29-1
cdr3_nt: TGCAGCGTTCAGGACAGGGCCGGTTACGAGCAGTACTTC
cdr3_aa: CSVQDRAGYEQYF

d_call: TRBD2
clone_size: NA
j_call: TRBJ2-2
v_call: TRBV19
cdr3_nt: TGTGCCAGTACTTTAGCGGGAGCGAACACCGGGGAGCTGTTTTTT
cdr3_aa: CASTLAGANTGELFF

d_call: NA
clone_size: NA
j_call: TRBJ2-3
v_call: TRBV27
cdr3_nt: TGTGCCAGCAGTTTGGGGGGCCAAGATACGCAGTATTTT
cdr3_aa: CASSLGGQDTQYF

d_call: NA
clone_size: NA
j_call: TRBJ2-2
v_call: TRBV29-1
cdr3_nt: TGCAGCGTTGAAACAGGAAAAACCCCGCTTTTCGGGGAGCTGTTTTTT
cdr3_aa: CSVETGKTPLFGELFF

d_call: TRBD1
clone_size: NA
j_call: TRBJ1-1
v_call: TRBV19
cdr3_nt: TGTGCCAGTAGTCCACCGGGACAGGGGGTTTACACTGAAGCTTTCTTT
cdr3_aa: CASSPPGQGVYTEAFF

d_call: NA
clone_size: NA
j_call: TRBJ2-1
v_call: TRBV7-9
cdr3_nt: TGTGCCAGCAGCGGGGGGGCAATCTCCAATGAGCAGTTCTTC
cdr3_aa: CASSGGAISNEQFF

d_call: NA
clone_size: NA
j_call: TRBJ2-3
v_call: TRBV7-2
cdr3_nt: TGTGCCAGCAGCTTAGGGGGGACGGCTAAGGAGCAGTATTTT
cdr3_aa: CASSLGGTAKEQYF

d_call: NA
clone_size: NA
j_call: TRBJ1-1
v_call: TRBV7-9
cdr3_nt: TGTGCCAGCAGCTTCGGGGGGGGACCCAACACTGAAGCTTTCTTT
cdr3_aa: CASSFGGGPNTEAFF

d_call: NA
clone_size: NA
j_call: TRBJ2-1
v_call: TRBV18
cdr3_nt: TGTGCCAGCTCCCCATCTAGCTCCTACAATGAGCAGTTCTTC
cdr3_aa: CASSPSSSYNEQFF

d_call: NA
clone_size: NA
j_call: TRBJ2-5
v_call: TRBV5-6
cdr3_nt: TGTGCCAGCAGCTTAGTGTACTCGGGACGGAAAGAGACCCAGTACTTC
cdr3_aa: CASSLVYSGRKETQYF

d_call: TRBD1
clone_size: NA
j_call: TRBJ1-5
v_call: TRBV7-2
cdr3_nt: TGTGCCAGCAGCACAAGGACAGGGGGAAGTCAGCCCCAGCATTTT
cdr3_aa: CASSTRTGGSQPQHF

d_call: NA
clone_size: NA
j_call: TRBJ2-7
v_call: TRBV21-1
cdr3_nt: TGTGCCAGCAGCAAAGGGGGGGCCCCCCGTAGGGGTACCTACGAGCAGTACTTC
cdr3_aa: CASSKGGAPRRGTYEQYF

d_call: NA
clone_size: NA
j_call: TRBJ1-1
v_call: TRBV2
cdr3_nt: TGTGCCAGCAGTGTGGGGGGTAGGAGCACTGAAGCTTTCTTT
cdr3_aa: CASSVGGRSTEAFF

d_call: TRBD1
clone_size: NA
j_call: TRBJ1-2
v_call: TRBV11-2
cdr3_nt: TGTGCCAGCAGCCACTTCAGACAGGGCCATGCCTATGGCTACACCTTC
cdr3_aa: CASSHFRQGHAYGYTF

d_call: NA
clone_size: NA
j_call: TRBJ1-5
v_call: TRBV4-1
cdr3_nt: TGCGCCAGCAGCCAATTAGGGGGGGGAAATCAGCCCCAGCATTTT
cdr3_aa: CASSQLGGGNQPQHF

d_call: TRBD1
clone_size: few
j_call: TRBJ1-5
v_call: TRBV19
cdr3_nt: TGTGCCAGTAGGAGAACGACAGGGCTTCAGCCCCAGCATTTT
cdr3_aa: CASRRTTGLQPQHF

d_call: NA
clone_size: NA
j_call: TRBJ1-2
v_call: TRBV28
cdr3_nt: TGTGCCAGCAGATCCTCGGGGCTCTTAAACCCACGGGGTGGCTACACCTTC
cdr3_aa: CASRSSGLLNPRGGYTF

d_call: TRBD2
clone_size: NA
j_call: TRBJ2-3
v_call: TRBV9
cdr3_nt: TGTGCCAGCAGCCCCGGGACTAGCGGCACAGATACGCAGTATTTT
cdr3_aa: CASSPGTSGTDTQYF

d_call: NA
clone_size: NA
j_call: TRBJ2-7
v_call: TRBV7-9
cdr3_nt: TGTGCCAGCAGTCCGAAGGGACCCTACGAGCAGTACTTC
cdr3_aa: CASSPKGPYEQYF

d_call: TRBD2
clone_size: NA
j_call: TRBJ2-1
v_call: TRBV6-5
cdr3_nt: TGTGCCAGCAGTTTCCTCCCCAGCGGGAGTCACAATGAGCAGTTCTTC
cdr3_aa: CASSFLPSGSHNEQFF

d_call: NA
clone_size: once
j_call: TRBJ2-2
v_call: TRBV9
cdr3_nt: TGTGCCAGCAGCGTAGTTCAGGGGACCGGGGAGCTGTTTTTT
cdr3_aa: CASSVVQGTGELFF

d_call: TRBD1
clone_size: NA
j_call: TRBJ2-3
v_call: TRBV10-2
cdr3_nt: TGCGCCAGCATCCCGACAGGGGTTGATACGCAGTATTTT
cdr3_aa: CASIPTGVDTQYF

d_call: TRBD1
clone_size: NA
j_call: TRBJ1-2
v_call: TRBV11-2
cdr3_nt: TGTGCCAGCAGCTTGACAGGGGAAGGGCCCTTCGGCTATGGCTACACCTTC
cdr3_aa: CASSLTGEGPFGYGYTF

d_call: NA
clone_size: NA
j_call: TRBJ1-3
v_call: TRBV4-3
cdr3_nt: TGCGCCAGCAGTCGCTTGGGGACGGGTGGAAACACCATATATTTT
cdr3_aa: CASSRLGTGGNTIYF

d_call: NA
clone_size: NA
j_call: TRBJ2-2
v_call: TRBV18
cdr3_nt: TGTGCCAGCTCACCGAACACGGGCACCGGGGAGCTGTTTTTT
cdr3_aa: CASSPNTGTGELFF

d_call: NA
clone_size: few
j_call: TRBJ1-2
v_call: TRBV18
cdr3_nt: TGTGCCAGCTCACCAACTCAGAGGGAGCGGGGCTATGGCTACACCTTC
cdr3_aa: CASSPTQRERGYGYTF

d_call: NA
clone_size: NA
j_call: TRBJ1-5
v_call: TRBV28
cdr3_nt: TGTGCCAGCAGCCTCGGTGGGGGATCGCATCAGCCCCAGCATTTT
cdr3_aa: CASSLGGGSHQPQHF

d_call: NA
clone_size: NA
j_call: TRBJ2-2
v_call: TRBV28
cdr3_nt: TGTGCCAGCACCGGTGGGCGTTTCACCGGGGAGCTGTTTTTT
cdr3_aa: CASTGGRFTGELFF

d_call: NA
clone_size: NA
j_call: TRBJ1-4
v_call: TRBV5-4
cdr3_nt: TGTGCCAGCAGGTCGCGACAGAACGCAACTAATGAAAAACTGTTTTTT
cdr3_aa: CASRSRQNATNEKLFF

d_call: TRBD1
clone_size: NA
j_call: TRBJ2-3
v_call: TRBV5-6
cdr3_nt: TGTGCCAGCAGCTCGAGGACAGGGGGCTTAGATACGCAGTATTTT
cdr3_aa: CASSSRTGGLDTQYF

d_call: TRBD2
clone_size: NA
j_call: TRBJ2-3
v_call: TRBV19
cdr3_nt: TGTGCCAGTAGTACGGGGACTAGCGTTGATTCGGATACGCAGTATTTT
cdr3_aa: CASSTGTSVDSDTQYF

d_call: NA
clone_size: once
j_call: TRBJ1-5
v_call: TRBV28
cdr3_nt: TGTGCCAGCAGTTTACCGGACGCGACCCAGCATTTT
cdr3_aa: CASSLPDATQHF

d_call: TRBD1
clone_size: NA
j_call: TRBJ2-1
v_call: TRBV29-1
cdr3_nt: TGCAGCGCGACAGGGATTTACAATGAGCAGTTCTTC
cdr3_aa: CSATGIYNEQFF

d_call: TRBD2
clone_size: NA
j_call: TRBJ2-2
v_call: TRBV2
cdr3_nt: TGTGCCAGTCGGACAGGAGGGCTAGCGGGAGGGATCGCCGGGGAGCTGTTTTTT
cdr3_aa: CASRTGGLAGGIAGELFF

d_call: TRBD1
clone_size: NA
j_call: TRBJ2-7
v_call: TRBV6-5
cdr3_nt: TGTGCCATCCGACAGGGGGGCGAGCAGTACTTC
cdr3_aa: CAIRQGGEQYF

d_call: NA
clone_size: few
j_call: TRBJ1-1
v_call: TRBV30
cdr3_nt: TGTGCCTGGAGTTCCGGATACACTGAAGCTTTCTTT
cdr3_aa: CAWSSGYTEAFF

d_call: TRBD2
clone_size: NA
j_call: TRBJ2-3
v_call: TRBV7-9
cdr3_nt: TGTGCCAGCAGCTTAGGAATGTCGGGAGGTTTCACAGATACGCAGTATTTT
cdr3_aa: CASSLGMSGGFTDTQYF

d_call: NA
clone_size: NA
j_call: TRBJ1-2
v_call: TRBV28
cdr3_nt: TGTGCCAGCAGTCAGGGGTTTATGGCTTATGGCTACACCTTC
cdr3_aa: CASSQGFMAYGYTF

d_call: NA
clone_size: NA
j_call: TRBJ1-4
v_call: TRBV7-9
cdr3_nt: TGTGCCAGCAGCTTTGATAACTTTGAAAAACTGTTTTTT
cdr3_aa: CASSFDNFEKLFF

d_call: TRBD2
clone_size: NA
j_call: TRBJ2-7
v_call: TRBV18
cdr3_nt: TGTGCCAGCTCACGACTAGCGAGCCCTAACGAGCAGTACTTC
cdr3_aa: CASSRLASPNEQYF

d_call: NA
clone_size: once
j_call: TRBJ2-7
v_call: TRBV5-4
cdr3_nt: TGTGCCAGCAGCGGGTTCTCCGGCAACTCCTACGAGCAGTACTTC
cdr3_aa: CASSGFSGNSYEQYF

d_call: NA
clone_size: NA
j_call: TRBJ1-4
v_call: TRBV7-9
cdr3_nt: TGTGCCAGCAGCCCCTCGGGGGCCTTTAATGAAAAACTGTTTTTT
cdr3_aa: CASSPSGAFNEKLFF

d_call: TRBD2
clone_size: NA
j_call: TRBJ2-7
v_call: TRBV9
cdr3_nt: TGTGCCAGCAGCGTAGATCTAGCGGGACCCTACGAGCAGTACTTC
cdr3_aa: CASSVDLAGPYEQYF

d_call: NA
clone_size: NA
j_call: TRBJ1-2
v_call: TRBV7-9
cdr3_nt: TGTGCCAGCAGCTTAGATTATGGCTACACCTTC
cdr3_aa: CASSLDYGYTF

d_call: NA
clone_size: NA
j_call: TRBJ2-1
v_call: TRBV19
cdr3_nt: TGTGCCAGTAGTCCTCTCTCGACAGGCTACAATGAGCAGTTCTTC
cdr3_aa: CASSPLSTGYNEQFF

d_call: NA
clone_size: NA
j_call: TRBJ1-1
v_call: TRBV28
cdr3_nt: TGTGCCAGCAGTTTATATTTGAGGCAGGGGTTTGGGAAGGTGGAGACTGAAGCTTTCTTT
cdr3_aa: CASSLYLRQGFGKVETEAFF

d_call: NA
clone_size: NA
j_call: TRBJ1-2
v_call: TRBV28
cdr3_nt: TGTGCCAGCAGTTTGTGGCCGCGGGGGGGCCCTTCAAGCGGCTACACCTTC
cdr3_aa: CASSLWPRGGPSSGYTF

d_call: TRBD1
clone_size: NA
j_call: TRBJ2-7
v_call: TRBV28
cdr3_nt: TGTGCCAGCAGTTCAAGCCGACGGACAGGGATTTCCTACGAGCAGTACTTC
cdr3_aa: CASSSSRRTGISYEQYF